The 5 T cell receptor beta chains given below trace back to one sample, sequenced in a study of chemoradiotherapy in HPV16-positive cancers (dated 2022 in TCRdb). Libraries came from the immunoSEQ multiplex PCR assay. In TCRdb, the immuneACCESS table is reduced to in-frame sequences with V and J assigned. These tables do not hold every clone; where another copy was compared, an unresolved V gene accounts for under half, and the others remain unexplained. The sample includes 6,000 to 8,000 clones, with approximately 79% observed a single time. 3.6% of the sample belongs to the ten largest clones. Sampling was carried out from a patient who underwent chemoradiotherapy. All receptors derive from a human donor with HPV-associated anogenital cancer.

This clone appeared once. The chain has TRBV10-3 and TRBJ1-1, with D possibly matching TRBD1 (6 bases). Trimming pared 5 bases from V and 1 base from J, leaving 8 bases between. The germline gives CDR1 ENHRY, CDR2 SYGVKD. This CDR3 is built from 13 residues. CDR3 residues: CAISRTENTEAFF. The CDR3 DNA follows: TGTGCCATCAGTCGGACAGAGAACACTGAAGCTTTCTTT.

The chain recombines TRBV28 with TRBJ1-6, with 9 bases aligning to TRBD1. Per germline, CDR1 MDHEN and CDR2 SYDVKM. V lost 6 bases, J lost 7 bases, and 4 bases stayed unmatched. The CDR3 runs 14 residues. This CDR3 reads CASSLTGGNSPLHF. CDR3 sequence (DNA): TGTGCCAGCAGCTTGACAGGGGGGAATTCACCCCTCCACTTT.

This clone was detected a few times. This chain links TRBV29-1 with TRBJ1-2; D is undetermined. Germline CDR1 and CDR2: SQVTM and ANQGSEA. The CDR3 has 13 amino acids. V lost 1 base and J lost 4, with 10 bases in between. The CDR3 sequence: CSVEARNTYGYTF. Here the CDR3 DNA reads TGCAGCGTTGAAGCGCGGAACACCTATGGCTACACCTTC.

The sample holds one count of this clone. The chain joins TRBV5-3 to TRBJ2-7, with 16 nucleotides matching TRBD2. TRBV5-3 is labeled an ORF, and its function is uncertain. Germline trimming cut 4 bases from V and 4 bases from J; bases unmatched to any gene: 5. The CDR3 sequence is 16 residues long. CDR3 protein: CARSGGTSGRVYEQYF. In nucleotides, the CDR3 is TGTGCCAGAAGCGGGGGGACTAGCGGGAGGGTTTACGAGCAGTACTTC.

V usage is TRBV6-1 and J usage is TRBJ1-1; the match to TRBD1 covers 9 bases. J was trimmed by 2 bases and V by 5 bases; bases with no gene match: 6. The CDR3 sequence is 15 residues long. CDR1 is MNHNS, CDR2 SASEGT, per germline. The CDR3 loop reads CASSPLTGGNTEAFF. Written as DNA, the CDR3 is TGTGCCAGCAGTCCACTGACAGGGGGAAACACTGAAGCTTTCTTT.